This TCR beta chain appears in the sequencing data of a study of CD8+CD57+ T cells in acquired aplastic anemia. Study-level background: Recorded DNA amounts for sorted CD4+ and CD8+ cells had an average of about 3 ug. Reads per healthy sample averaged about 10 million (CD4+) and some 12 million (CD8+). Points from the study as a whole: Any difference that existed in CD8+ Simpson's diversity between patients and controls was not significant. Patients and controls were found to share more than 25 CD8+ CDR3 sequences.

The V gene end was trimmed by 5 bases and the J gene end by 6 bases; junction bases not matched to a gene: 9. The CDR3 is made up of 16 amino acids. CDR1 and CDR2 (germline): SGHVS, FNYEAQ. The template used for profiling TCR beta VDJ and CDR3 was genomic DNA. TCRdb recomputed calls from the reads with MiXCR, one row per CDR3 protein. The sample has about 420,000 distinct CDR3 sequences, 60% to 80% seen once; the top ten hold 3.5% to 4.5%. The table lists this clonotype with many counts. No antigen is known for it. Sequenced sample: sorted CD4+, CD8+, or CD8+CD57+ T cells (not recorded which) from PBMCs. The clonotype comes from a human donor in good health, serving as a control. The V and J genes are TRBV7-6 and TRBJ2-1, with 11 bases fitting TRBD1. The CDR3 sequence is CASSLMPGQGGNEQFF. The CDR3, as DNA: TGTGCCAGCAGCCTGATGCCGGGACAGGGGGGCAATGAGCAGTTCTTC.